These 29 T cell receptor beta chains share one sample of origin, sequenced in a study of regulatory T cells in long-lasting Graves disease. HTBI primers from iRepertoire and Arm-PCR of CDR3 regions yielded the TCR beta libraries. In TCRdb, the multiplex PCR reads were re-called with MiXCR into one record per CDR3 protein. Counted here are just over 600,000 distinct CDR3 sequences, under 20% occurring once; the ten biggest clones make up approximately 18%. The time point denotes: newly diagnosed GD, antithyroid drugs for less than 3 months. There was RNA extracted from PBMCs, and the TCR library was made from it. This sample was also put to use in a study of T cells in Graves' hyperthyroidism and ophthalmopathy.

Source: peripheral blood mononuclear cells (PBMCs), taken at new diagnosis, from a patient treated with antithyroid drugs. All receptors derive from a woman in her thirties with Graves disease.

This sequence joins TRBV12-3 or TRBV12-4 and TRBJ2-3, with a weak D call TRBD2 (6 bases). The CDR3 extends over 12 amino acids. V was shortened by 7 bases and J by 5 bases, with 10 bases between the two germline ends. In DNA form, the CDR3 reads TGTGCCAGCAAGGGACTGGTAGATACGCAGTATTTT. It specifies CASKGLVDTQYF.

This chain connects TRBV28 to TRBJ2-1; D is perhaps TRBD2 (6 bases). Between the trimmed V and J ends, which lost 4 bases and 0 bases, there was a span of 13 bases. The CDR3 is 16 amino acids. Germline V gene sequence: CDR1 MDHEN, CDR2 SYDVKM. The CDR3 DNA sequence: TGTGCCAGCAGTTATGGTCCCGGGAGCTCCTACAATGAGCAGTTCTTC. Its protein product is CASSYGPGSSYNEQFF.

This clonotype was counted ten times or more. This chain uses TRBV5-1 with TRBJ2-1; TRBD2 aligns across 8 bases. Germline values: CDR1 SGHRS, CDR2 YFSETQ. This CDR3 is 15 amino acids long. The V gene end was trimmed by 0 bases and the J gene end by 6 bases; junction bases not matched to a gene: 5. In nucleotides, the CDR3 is TGCGCCAGCAGCTTGGGAGCGGGAGCCGGCAATGAGCAGTTCTTC. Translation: CASSLGAGAGNEQFF.

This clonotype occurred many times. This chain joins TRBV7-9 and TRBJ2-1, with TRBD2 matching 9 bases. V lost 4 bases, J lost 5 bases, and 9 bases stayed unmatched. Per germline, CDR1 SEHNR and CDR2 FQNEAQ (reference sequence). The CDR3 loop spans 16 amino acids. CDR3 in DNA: TGTGCCAGCAGCTCCGACCTAGCGGGACCGAACAATGAGCAGTTCTTC. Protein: CASSSDLAGPNNEQFF.

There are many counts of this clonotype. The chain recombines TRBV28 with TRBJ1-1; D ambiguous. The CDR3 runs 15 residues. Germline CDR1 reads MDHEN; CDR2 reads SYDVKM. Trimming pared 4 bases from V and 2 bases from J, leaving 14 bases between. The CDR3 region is CASSSHTEPNTEAFF. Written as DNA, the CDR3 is TGTGCCAGCAGTTCACACACGGAGCCAAACACTGAAGCTTTCTTT.

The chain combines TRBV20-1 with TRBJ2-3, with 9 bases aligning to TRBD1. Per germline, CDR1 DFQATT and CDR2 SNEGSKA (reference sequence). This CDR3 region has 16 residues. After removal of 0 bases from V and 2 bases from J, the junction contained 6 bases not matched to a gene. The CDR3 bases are TGCAGTGCTAGAGATTGGGGACAGGGCGCCACAGATACGCAGTATTTT. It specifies CSARDWGQGATDTQYF.

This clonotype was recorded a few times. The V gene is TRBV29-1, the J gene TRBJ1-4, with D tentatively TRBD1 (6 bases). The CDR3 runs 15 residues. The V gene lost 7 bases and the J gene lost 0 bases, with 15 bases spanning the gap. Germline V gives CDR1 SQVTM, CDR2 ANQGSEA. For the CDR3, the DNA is TGCAGCGCACGACAGGCCGACACAACTAATGAAAAACTGTTTTTT. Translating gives CSARQADTTNEKLFF.

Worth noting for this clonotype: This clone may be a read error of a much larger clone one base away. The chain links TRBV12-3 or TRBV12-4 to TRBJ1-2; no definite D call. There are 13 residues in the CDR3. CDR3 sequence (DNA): TGTGCCAGCAGCTTAGCGAATAACTATGGCTACACCTTC. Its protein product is CASSLANNYGYTF.

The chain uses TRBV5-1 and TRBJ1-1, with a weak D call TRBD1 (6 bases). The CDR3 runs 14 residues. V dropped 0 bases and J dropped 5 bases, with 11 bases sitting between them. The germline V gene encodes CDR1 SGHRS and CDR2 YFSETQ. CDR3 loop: CASSLARGHTEAFF. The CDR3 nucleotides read TGCGCCAGCAGCTTGGCCCGGGGACATACTGAAGCTTTCTTT. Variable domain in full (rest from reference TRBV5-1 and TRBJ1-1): KAGVTQTPRYLIKTRGQQVTLSCSPISGHRSVSWYQQTPGQGLQFLFEYFSETQRNKGNFPGRFSGRQFSNSRSEMNVSTLELGDSALYLCASSLARGHTEAFFGQGTRLTVV.

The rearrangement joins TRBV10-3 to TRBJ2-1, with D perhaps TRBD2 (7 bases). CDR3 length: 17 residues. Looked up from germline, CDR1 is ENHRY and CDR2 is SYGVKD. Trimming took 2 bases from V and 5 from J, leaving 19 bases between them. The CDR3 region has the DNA TGTGCCATCAGTGAGCTTGAGAGGGGGGGCCTCCACAATGAGCAGTTCTTC. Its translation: CAISELERGGLHNEQFF.

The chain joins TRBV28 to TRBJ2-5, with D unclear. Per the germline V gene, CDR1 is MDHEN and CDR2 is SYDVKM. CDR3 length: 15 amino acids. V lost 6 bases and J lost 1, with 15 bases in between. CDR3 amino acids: CASSVSSGPQETQYF. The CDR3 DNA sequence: TGTGCCAGCAGCGTCTCCTCTGGGCCCCAAGAGACCCAGTACTTC.

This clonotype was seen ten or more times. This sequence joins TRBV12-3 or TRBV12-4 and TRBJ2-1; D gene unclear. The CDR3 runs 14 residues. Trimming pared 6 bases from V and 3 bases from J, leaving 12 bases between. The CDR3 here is CASSPMRSYNEQFF. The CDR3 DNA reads TGTGCCAGCAGCCCTATGCGGAGCTACAATGAGCAGTTCTTC.

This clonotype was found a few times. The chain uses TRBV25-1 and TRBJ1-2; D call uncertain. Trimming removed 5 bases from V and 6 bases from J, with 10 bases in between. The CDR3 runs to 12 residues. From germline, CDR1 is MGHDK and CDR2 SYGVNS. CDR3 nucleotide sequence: TGTGCCAGCAGTATAGGGTTGGATGGCTACACCTTC. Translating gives CASSIGLDGYTF.

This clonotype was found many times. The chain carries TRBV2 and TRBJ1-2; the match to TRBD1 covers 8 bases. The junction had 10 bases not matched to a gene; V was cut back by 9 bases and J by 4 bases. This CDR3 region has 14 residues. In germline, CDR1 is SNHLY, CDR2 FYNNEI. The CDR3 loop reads CASGQGTPVYGYTF. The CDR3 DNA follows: TGTGCCAGTGGACAGGGAACCCCAGTCTATGGCTACACCTTC.

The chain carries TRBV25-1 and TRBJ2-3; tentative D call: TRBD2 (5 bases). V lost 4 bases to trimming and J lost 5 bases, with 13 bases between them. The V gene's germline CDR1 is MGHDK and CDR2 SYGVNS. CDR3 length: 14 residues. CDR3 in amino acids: CASSAQGGLDTQYF. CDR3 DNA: TGTGCCAGCAGTGCCCAAGGCGGGTTAGATACGCAGTATTTT.

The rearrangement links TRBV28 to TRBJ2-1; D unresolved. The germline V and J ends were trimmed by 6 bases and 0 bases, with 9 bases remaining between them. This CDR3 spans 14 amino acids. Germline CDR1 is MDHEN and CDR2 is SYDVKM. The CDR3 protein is CASRGESSYNEQFF. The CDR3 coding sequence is TGTGCCAGCAGGGGCGAGAGCTCCTACAATGAGCAGTTCTTC.

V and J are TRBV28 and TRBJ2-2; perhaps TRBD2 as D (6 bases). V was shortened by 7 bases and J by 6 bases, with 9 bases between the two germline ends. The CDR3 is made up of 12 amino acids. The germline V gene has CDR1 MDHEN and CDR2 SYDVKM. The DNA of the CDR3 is TGTGCCAGCATAACGGGGGCCGGGGAGCTGTTTTTT. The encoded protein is CASITGAGELFF. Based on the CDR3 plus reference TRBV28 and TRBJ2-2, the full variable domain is DVKVTQSSRYLVKRTGEKVFLECVQDMDHENMFWYRQDPGLGLRLIYFSYDVKMKEKGDIPEGYSVSREKKERFSLILESASTNQTSMYLCASITGAGELFFGEGSRLTVL.

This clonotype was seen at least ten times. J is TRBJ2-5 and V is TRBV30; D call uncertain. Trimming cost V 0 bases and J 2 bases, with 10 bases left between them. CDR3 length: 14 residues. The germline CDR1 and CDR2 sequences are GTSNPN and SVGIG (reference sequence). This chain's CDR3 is CAWSVGTAQETQYF. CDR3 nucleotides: TGTGCCTGGAGTGTAGGAACAGCACAAGAGACCCAGTACTTC. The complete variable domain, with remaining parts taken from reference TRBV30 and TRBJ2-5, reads SQTIHQWPATLVQPVGSPLSLECTVEGTSNPNLYWYRQAAGRGLQLLFYSVGIGQISSEVPQNLSASRPQDRQFILSSKKLLLSDSGFYLCAWSVGTAQETQYFGPGTRLLVL.

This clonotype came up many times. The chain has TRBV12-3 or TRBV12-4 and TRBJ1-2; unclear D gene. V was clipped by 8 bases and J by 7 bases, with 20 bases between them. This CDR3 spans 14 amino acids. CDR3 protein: CASLDLDRLSGYTF. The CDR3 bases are TGTGCCAGCTTAGACCTGGACCGACTATCTGGCTACACCTTC.

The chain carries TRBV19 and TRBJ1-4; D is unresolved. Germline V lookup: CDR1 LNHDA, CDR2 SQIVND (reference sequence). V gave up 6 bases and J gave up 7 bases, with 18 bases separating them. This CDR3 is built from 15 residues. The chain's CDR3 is CASRPPGQKIEKLFF. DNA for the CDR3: TGTGCCAGTAGACCCCCCGGGCAGAAGATTGAAAAACTGTTTTTT.

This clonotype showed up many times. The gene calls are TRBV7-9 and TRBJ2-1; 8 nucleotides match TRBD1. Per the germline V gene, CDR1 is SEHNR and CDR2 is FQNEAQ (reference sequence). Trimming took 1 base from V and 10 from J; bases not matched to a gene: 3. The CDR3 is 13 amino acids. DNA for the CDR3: TGTGCCAGCAGCTTAGTCTGGACAGGGGAGCAGTTCTTC. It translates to CASSLVWTGEQFF.

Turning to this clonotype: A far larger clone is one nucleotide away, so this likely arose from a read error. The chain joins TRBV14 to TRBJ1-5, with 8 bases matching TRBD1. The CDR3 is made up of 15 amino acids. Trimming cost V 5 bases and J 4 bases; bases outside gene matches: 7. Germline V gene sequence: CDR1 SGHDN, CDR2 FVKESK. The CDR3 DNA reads TGTGCCAGCAGCAAGACAGGGGACTATAATCAGCCCCAGCATTTT. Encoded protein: CASSKTGDYNQPQHF.

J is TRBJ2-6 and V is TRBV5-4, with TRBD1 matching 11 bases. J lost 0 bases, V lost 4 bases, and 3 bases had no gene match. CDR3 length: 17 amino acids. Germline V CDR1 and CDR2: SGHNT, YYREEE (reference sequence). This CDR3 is CASSPGQGASGANVLTF. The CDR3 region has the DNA TGTGCCAGCAGCCCAGGACAGGGGGCCTCTGGGGCCAACGTCCTGACTTTC.

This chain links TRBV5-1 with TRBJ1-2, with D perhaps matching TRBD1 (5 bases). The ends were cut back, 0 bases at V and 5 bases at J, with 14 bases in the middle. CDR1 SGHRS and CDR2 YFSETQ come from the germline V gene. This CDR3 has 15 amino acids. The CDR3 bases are TGCGCCAGCAGCTTGGCCGTCTCAGGGAGATATGGCTACACCTTC. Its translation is CASSLAVSGRYGYTF.

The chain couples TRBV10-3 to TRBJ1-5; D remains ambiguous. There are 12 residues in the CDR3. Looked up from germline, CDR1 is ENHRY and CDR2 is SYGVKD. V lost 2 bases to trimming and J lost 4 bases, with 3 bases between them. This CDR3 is CAISEPNQPQHF. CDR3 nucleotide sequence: TGTGCCATCAGTGAGCCTAATCAGCCCCAGCATTTT.

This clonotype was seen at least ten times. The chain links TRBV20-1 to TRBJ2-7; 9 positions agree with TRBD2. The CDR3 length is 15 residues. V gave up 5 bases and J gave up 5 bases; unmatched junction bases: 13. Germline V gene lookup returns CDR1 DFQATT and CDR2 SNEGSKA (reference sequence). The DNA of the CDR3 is TGCAGTGCTCCAGACCCAATAGCGGGAGTGAACGAGCAGTACTTC. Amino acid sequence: CSAPDPIAGVNEQYF.

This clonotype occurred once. CDR3 bases: TGTGCCACCAGCAGAGAGGGACAGGGAGATCCACCCCTCCACTTT. It specifies CATSREGQGDPPLHF. The V call is TRBV15, the J call TRBJ1-6; 9 nucleotides line up with TRBD1. The V gene's germline CDR1 is LNHNV and CDR2 YYDKDF (reference sequence). This CDR3 spans 15 amino acids. V shed 0 bases and J 11 bases; nucleotides not matched to a gene: 5.

CDR3 bases: TGTGCCAGCAGTCCCCCGGGACACTACACCGGGGAGCTGTTTTTT. Its protein product is CASSPPGHYTGELFF. This sequence joins TRBV6-1 and TRBJ2-2; possibly TRBD1 for D (6 bases). From germline, CDR1 is MNHNS and CDR2 SASEGT. V was clipped by 5 bases and J by 3 bases, with 13 bases between them. The length of the CDR3 is 15 residues.

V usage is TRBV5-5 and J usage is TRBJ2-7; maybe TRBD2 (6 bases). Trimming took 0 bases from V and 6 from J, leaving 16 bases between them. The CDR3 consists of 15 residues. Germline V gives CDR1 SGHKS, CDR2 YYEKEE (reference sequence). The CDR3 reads CASSLGAGPVLEQYF. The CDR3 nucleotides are TGTGCCAGCAGCTTGGGGGCGGGACCCGTCCTCGAGCAGTACTTC. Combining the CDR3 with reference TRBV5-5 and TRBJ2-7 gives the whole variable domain DAGVTQSPTHLIKTRGQQVTLRCSPISGHKSVSWYQQVLGQGPQFIFQYYEKEERGRGNFPDRFSARQFPNYSSELNVNALLLGDSALYLCASSLGAGPVLEQYFGPGTRLTVT.